Following are 13 T cell receptor beta chains from one sample sequenced in a study of cytomegalovirus exposure and HLA in healthy donors (dated by TCRdb to between 2016 and 2019). The library was built by means of the immunoSEQ multiplex PCR assay. The multiplex PCR relied on a mix of 60 forward primers for TCR Vbeta segments and 13 reverse primers for TCR Jbeta segments. As stored in TCRdb, this immuneACCESS dataset retains in-frame rearrangements with V and J assigned. A fraction of the clones does not appear; measured against another copy, unresolved V genes explain less than half of the discrepancy, and the remainder lacks a known reason. The sample table records around 150,000 clones; about 85% of these occur just once. Of the sample, roughly 1.9% falls within the top ten clones. The sequenced material came from PBMCs. These receptors were collected from a man between 18 and 29 years old in good health and CMV-seronegative.

This clone was counted a few times. The rearrangement joins TRBV5-1 to TRBJ2-7; TRBD2 is a possible D gene (6 bases). The CDR3 is 14 amino acids. Trimming stripped 6 bases from V and 0 bases from J, with 13 bases between. Germline V gene data show CDR1 as SGHRS and CDR2 as YFSETQ. The CDR3 DNA sequence: TGCGCCAGCACCGGGGGAGATACCTCCTACGAGCAGTACTTC. Protein product: CASTGGDTSYEQYF.

The V gene is TRBV18, the J gene TRBJ1-2, with TRBD1 as a possible D gene (5 bases). V lost 2 bases, J lost 0 bases, and 13 bases lay in between. This CDR3 comprises 16 residues. Germline V gives CDR1 KGHSH, CDR2 LQKENI. In nucleotides, the CDR3 is TGTGCCAGCTCACCAGGGGCCGACCGAGCTAACTATGGCTACACCTTC. Encoded protein: CASSPGADRANYGYTF.

This clone was counted once. An end of the junction does not agree with germline; a read error may underlie this. The CDR3 reads CSSSLEYGEQFF. DNA for the CDR3: TGTTCCAGCAGCTTAGAGTACGGTGAGCAGTTCTTC. This chain joins TRBV7-9 and TRBJ2-1; D gene uncertain. CDR3 length equals 12 residues. In germline, CDR1 is SEHNR, CDR2 FQNEAQ (reference sequence). The variable domain in full, with the rest retrieved from reference TRBV7-9 and TRBJ2-1, is DTGVSQNPRHKITKRGQNVTFRCDPISEHNRLYWYRQTLGQGPEFLTYFQNEAQLEKSRLLSDRFSAERPKGSFSTLEIQRTEQGDSAMYLCSSSLEYGEQFFGPGTRLTVL.

The V and J genes are TRBV28 and TRBJ2-7; 8 bases line up with TRBD1. Losses at the gene ends were 3 bases for V and 5 bases for J; bases not matched to a gene: 6. This CDR3 is built from 14 residues. The V gene's germline CDR1 is MDHEN and CDR2 SYDVKM. The CDR3 DNA sequence: TGTGCCAGCAGTTTTAGCAGGGGGCACCACGAGCAGTACTTC. Translated, it gives CASSFSRGHHEQYF.

The chain joins TRBV23-1 to TRBJ2-3; D may be TRBD2 (6 bases). TRBV23-1 is marked as an open reading frame, function uncertain. The CDR3 covers 16 residues. V lost 0 bases and J 4 bases, leaving 14 bases between the germline ends. The CDR3 nucleotides read TGCGCCAGCAGTCAATCTAAGACGGGGGTTTCAGATACGCAGTATTTT. Protein sequence: CASSQSKTGVSDTQYF.

CDR3 DNA: TGCGCCAGCAGCCTAGAGAGGTATCAGCCCCAGCATTTT. This translates into CASSLERYQPQHF. This sequence joins TRBV4-1 and TRBJ1-5; D uncertain. Trimming left V 4 bases short and J 5 bases short, with 9 bases between. CDR1 is MGHRA and CDR2 is YSYEKL in the germline V gene. CDR3 size: 13 residues.

The rearrangement uses TRBV10-2 and TRBJ2-5, with D possibly matching TRBD1 (6 bases). V lost 2 bases, J lost 1 base, and 8 bases lay in between. The CDR3 is 14 amino acids. From germline, CDR1 is WSHSY and CDR2 SAAADI. CDR3 DNA sequence: TGCGCCAGCAGTGAGACAGGGATCCAAGAGACCCAGTACTTC. It is translated as CASSETGIQETQYF.

J is TRBJ1-5 and V is TRBV27, with D possibly matching TRBD1 (6 bases). CDR3 size: 15 residues. Germline values: CDR1 MNHEY, CDR2 SMNVEV (reference sequence). V shed 2 bases and J shed 5 bases, with 13 bases lying between them. The CDR3 nucleotides read TGTGCCAGCAGTTTAGGTGGGAGGGGGGATCAGCCCCAGCATTTT. Translated, it gives CASSLGGRGDQPQHF.

J is TRBJ2-5 and V is TRBV5-1; 8 bases agree with TRBD1. V lost 1 base and J lost 2; bases outside the gene matches: 4. CDR1 is SGHRS, CDR2 YFSETQ, per germline. The CDR3 loop spans 15 amino acids. CDR3 residues: CASSLRTGGQETQYF. The CDR3 region has the DNA TGCGCCAGCAGCTTGAGAACAGGGGGACAAGAGACCCAGTACTTC.

The chain employs TRBV5-1 and TRBJ2-3; TRBD1 aligns across 8 bases. Germline V CDR1 and CDR2: SGHRS, YFSETQ. V gave up 4 bases and J gave up 2 bases; unmatched junction bases: 6. This CDR3 region has 15 residues. The CDR3 sequence is CASSRQGRSTDTQYF. The CDR3 DNA is TGCGCCAGCAGCCGACAGGGGAGGTCCACAGATACGCAGTATTTT. Using reference TRBV5-1 and TRBJ2-3 for the parts outside the CDR3, the full variable domain is KAGVTQTPRYLIKTRGQQVTLSCSPISGHRSVSWYQQTPGQGLQFLFEYFSETQRNKGNFPGRFSGRQFSNSRSEMNVSTLELGDSALYLCASSRQGRSTDTQYFGPGTRLTVL.

The chain combines TRBV9 with TRBJ2-7; 10 bases fit TRBD1. The length of the CDR3 is 16 residues. The germline V gene encodes CDR1 SGDLS and CDR2 YYNGEE. Trimming took 4 bases from V and 3 from J; bases not matched to a gene: 10. CDR3 nucleotide sequence: TGTGCCAGCAGCTTTAACTACGGGACAGGGGACTACGAGCAGTACTTC. The encoded protein is CASSFNYGTGDYEQYF. Combining the CDR3 with reference TRBV9 and TRBJ2-7 gives the whole variable domain DSGVTQTPKHLITATGQRVTLRCSPRSGDLSVYWYQQSLDQGLQFLIQYYNGEERAKGNILERFSAQQFPDLHSELNLSSLELGDSALYFCASSFNYGTGDYEQYFGPGTRLTVT.

This clone was counted once. The chain joins TRBV5-1 to TRBJ1-2; TRBD1 might be the D (5 bases). The V gene's germline CDR1 is SGHRS and CDR2 YFSETQ. Trimming took off 0 bases at V and 6 bases at J, with 6 bases between the two ends. This CDR3 spans 12 amino acids. The CDR3, as DNA: TGCGCCAGCAGCTTGGAAGGGGATGGCTACACCTTC. Amino acids: CASSLEGDGYTF.

This chain links TRBV4-1 with TRBJ2-1; D perhaps matches TRBD1 (6 bases). This CDR3 is built from 15 residues. V was trimmed by 4 bases and J by 5 bases, leaving 15 bases between them. Germline CDR1 and CDR2: MGHRA and YSYEKL. CDR3 residues: CASSREGVPDNEQFF. The CDR3 nucleotides are TGCGCCAGCAGCCGCGAGGGGGTCCCGGACAATGAGCAGTTCTTC.